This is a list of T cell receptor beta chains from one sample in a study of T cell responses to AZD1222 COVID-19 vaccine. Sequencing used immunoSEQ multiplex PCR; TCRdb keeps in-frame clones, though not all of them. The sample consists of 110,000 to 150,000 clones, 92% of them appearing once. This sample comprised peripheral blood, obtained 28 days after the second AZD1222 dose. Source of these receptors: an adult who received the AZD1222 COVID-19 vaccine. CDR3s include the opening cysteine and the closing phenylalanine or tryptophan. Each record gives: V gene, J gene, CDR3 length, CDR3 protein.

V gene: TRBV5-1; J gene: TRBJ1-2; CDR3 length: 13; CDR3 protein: CASSLEGGAGYTF
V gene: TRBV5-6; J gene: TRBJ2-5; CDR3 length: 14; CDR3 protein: CASSLVPVQETQYF
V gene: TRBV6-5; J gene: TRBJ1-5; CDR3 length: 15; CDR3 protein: CASSYDGRYNQPQHF
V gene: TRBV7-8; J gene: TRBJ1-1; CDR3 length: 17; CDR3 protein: CASSLTPHRTGNTEAFF
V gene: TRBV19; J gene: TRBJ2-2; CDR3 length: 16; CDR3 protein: CASSPLLARRSGELFF
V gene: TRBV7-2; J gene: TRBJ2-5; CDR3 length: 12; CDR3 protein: CASSLRGETQYF
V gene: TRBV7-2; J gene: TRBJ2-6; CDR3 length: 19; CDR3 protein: CASSMDRFDSYPGANVLTF
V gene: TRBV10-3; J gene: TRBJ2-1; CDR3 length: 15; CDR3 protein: CAISGAGGSYNEQFF
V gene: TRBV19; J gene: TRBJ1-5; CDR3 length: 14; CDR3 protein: CASSISGKNQPQHF
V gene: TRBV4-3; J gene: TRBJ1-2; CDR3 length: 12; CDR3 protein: CASSQTGGGYTF
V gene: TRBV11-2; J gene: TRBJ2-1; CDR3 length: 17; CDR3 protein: CASSLGGSVYLRNEQFF
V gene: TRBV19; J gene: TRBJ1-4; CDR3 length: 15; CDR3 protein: CASSIGGGLYEKLFF
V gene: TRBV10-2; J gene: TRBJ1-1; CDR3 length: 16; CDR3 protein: CASSDAPGLMNTEAFF
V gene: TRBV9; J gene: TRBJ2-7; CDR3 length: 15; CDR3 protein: CASSASTSSSYEQYF
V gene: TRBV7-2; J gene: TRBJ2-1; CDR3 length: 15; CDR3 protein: CASSLAGLAGDEQFF
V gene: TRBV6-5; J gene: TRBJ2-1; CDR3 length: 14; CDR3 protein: CASSYSRSAGATFF
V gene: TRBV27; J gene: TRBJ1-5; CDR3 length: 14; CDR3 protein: CASSPQGGNQPQHF
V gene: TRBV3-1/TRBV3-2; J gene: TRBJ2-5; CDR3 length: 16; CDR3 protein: CASSQGGGLAGETQYF
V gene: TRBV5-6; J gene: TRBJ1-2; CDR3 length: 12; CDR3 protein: CASSAIGVGYTF
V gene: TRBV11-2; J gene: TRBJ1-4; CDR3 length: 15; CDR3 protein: CASSYQAATNEKLFF
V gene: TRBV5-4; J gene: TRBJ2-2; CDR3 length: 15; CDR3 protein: CASSPKRGNTGELFF
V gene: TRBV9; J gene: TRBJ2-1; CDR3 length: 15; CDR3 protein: CASSVELAGDNEQFF
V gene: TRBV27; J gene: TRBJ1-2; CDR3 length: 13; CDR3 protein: CASRPDSSYGYTF
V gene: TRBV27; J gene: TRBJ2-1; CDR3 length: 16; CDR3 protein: CASSPPRLLSGNEQFF
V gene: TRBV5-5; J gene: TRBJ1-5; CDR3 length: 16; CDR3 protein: CASSLGPPFSNQPQHF
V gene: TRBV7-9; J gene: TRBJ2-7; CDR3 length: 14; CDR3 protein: CASSLQQRSYEQYF
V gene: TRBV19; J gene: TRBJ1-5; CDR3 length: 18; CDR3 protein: CASRQLHRQGRSNQPQHF
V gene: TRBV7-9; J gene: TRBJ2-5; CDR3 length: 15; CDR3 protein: CASSWGQGDSETQYF
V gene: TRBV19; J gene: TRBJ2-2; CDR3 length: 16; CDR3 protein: CASSIGAGSATGELFF
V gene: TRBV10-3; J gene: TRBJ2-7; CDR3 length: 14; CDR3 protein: CAISLDRGPYEQYF
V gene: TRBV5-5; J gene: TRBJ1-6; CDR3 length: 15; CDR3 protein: CASSGAGSHNSPLHF
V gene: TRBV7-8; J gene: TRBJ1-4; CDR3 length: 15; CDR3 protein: CASSLGGGYNEKLFF
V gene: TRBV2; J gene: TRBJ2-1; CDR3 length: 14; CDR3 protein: CASKGGRWYNEQFF
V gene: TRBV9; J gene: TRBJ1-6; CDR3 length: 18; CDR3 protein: CASSPWAGPSSTRSPLHF
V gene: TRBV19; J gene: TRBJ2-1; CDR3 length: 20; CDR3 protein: CASRDGPGLAGGLRYNEQFF
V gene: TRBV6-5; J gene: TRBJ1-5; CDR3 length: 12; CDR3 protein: CASTETNGPQHF
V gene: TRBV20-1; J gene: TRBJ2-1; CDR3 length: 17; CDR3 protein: CSASIGTSGTSYNEQFF
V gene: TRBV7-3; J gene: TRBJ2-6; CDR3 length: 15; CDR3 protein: CASSQGMSGANVLTF
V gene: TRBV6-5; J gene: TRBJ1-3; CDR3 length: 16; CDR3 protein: CASSYSGKTGLDTIYF